The rows below give T cell receptor beta chains drawn from one sample of a study of blood T cell repertoires in COVID-19. Using immunoSEQ multiplex PCR, the repertoire was profiled, and TCRdb retains in-frame clones only, with some absent. Among under 350,000 clones listed, 80% to 90% were seen once. Sequenced material: PBMCs or T cells enriched from blood (not recorded which). Every receptor here comes from a woman between 35 and 50 years old with acute COVID-19. Each CDR3 is given with its conserved first and last residue. Each record gives: D gene, clone size, J gene, V gene, CDR3 DNA, CDR3 protein. The D gene is left open where the match is weak. Not all rows give a size; the values are once, few, many and, for expanded clones, a class.

D gene: .; clone size: once; J gene: TRBJ1-1; V gene: TRBV4-1; CDR3 DNA: TGCGCCAGCAGCCTCGGGGGGGGGAACACTGAAGCTTTCTTT; CDR3 protein: CASSLGGGNTEAFF
D gene: TRBD1; clone size: .; J gene: TRBJ2-2; V gene: TRBV6-5; CDR3 DNA: TGTGCCAGCAGTCGACAGGGATTGAACACCGGGGAGCTGTTTTTT; CDR3 protein: CASSRQGLNTGELFF
D gene: TRBD2; clone size: .; J gene: TRBJ2-7; V gene: TRBV7-9; CDR3 DNA: TGTGCCAGCAGCTCTAGCGGGAGCTCCTACGAGCAGTACTTC; CDR3 protein: CASSSSGSSYEQYF
D gene: .; clone size: .; J gene: TRBJ2-7; V gene: TRBV6-5; CDR3 DNA: TGTGCCAGCAGCCGACAGAAGGGAGGCTACGAGCAGTACTTC; CDR3 protein: CASSRQKGGYEQYF
D gene: .; clone size: .; J gene: TRBJ2-3; V gene: TRBV15; CDR3 DNA: TGTGCCACCAGCAGAGATGTGAGGGCGCGGGATACGCAGTATTTT; CDR3 protein: CATSRDVRARDTQYF
D gene: .; clone size: once; J gene: TRBJ1-1; V gene: TRBV28; CDR3 DNA: TGTGCCAGCAGTTTGGGGGGAGCGAACACTGAAGCTTTCTTT; CDR3 protein: CASSLGGANTEAFF
D gene: .; clone size: .; J gene: TRBJ1-3; V gene: TRBV7-6; CDR3 DNA: TGTGCCAGCAGCGCGGGACTCTTTGGAAACACCATATATTTT; CDR3 protein: CASSAGLFGNTIYF
D gene: .; clone size: .; J gene: TRBJ1-4; V gene: TRBV7-2; CDR3 DNA: TGTGCCAGCAGCTTAGTGTCGAGCCGTAATGAAAAACTGTTTTTT; CDR3 protein: CASSLVSSRNEKLFF
D gene: .; clone size: .; J gene: TRBJ1-1; V gene: TRBV6-5; CDR3 DNA: TGTGCCAGCAGTTACAGGGGAACCACTGAAGCTTTCTTT; CDR3 protein: CASSYRGTTEAFF
D gene: TRBD2; clone size: .; J gene: TRBJ2-7; V gene: TRBV7-8; CDR3 DNA: TGTGCCAGCAGCCACACAGTGACTAGCGGGAGGGGAAGCGAGCAGTACTTC; CDR3 protein: CASSHTVTSGRGSEQYF
D gene: .; clone size: once; J gene: TRBJ1-5; V gene: TRBV6-2/TRBV6-3; CDR3 DNA: TGTGCCAGCAGTTATAGGCTGTACGGGGAACTAAAGCATTTT; CDR3 protein: CASSYRLYGELKHF
D gene: .; clone size: .; J gene: TRBJ2-3; V gene: TRBV5-1; CDR3 DNA: TGCGCCAGCAGTATAAGGACTTGGGATACGCAGTATTTT; CDR3 protein: CASSIRTWDTQYF
D gene: .; clone size: .; J gene: TRBJ1-1; V gene: TRBV6-5; CDR3 DNA: TGTGCCAGCAGACCAAGAGGCTCGGGAAACACTGAAGCTTTCTTT; CDR3 protein: CASRPRGSGNTEAFF
D gene: .; clone size: .; J gene: TRBJ1-1; V gene: TRBV9; CDR3 DNA: TGTGCCAGCAGCGTAGACGCCGGAGGTGAAGCTTTCTTT; CDR3 protein: CASSVDAGGEAFF
D gene: .; clone size: .; J gene: TRBJ1-2; V gene: TRBV2; CDR3 DNA: TGTGCCAGCAGTGAGAATAGCGGGGTCTATGGCTACACCTTC; CDR3 protein: CASSENSGVYGYTF
D gene: TRBD2; clone size: .; J gene: TRBJ2-7; V gene: TRBV10-3; CDR3 DNA: TGTGCCATCAGTGGACTAGCGGTATCCTACGAGCAGTACTTC; CDR3 protein: CAISGLAVSYEQYF
D gene: .; clone size: .; J gene: TRBJ2-3; V gene: TRBV25-1; CDR3 DNA: TGTGCCAGCAGTGAATATGCCGTCACTCGGGGTAGGACAGATACGCAGTATTTT; CDR3 protein: CASSEYAVTRGRTDTQYF
D gene: .; clone size: .; J gene: TRBJ1-2; V gene: TRBV9; CDR3 DNA: TGTGCCAGCAGCGTAGGGGCAGGTGTCGGTCGGGAGGGTGGCTACACCTTC; CDR3 protein: CASSVGAGVGREGGYTF
D gene: TRBD1; clone size: .; J gene: TRBJ2-2; V gene: TRBV5-1; CDR3 DNA: TGCGCCAGCAGCAAAGGGACAGGGGAGTACACCGGGGAGCTGTTTTTT; CDR3 protein: CASSKGTGEYTGELFF
D gene: TRBD1; clone size: .; J gene: TRBJ2-2; V gene: TRBV6-5; CDR3 DNA: TGTGCCAGCAGACTGGACAGGGGTAGCGCCGGGGAGCTGTTTTTT; CDR3 protein: CASRLDRGSAGELFF
D gene: TRBD2; clone size: .; J gene: TRBJ2-1; V gene: TRBV6-2/TRBV6-3; CDR3 DNA: TGTGCCAGCAGTTACGGGCTAGCGGGAGCACCTGAGCAGTTCTTC; CDR3 protein: CASSYGLAGAPEQFF
D gene: .; clone size: .; J gene: TRBJ2-6; V gene: TRBV6-2/TRBV6-3; CDR3 DNA: TGTGCCAGCAGTTATAAGAGCGGAAAGAGCTCTGGGGCCAACGTCCTGACTTTC; CDR3 protein: CASSYKSGKSSGANVLTF